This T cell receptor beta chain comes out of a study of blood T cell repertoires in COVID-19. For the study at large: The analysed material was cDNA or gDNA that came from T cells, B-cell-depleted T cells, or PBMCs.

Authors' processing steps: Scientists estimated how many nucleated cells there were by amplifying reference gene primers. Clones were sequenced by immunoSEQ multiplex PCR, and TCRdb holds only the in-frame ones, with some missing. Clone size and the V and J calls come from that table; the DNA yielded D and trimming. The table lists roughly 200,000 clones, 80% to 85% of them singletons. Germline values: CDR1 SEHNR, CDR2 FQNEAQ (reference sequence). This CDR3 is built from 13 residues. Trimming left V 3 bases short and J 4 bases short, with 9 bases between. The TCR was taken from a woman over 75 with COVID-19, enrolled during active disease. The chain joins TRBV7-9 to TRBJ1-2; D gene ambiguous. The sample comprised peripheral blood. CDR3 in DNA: TGTGCCAGCAGCTTCGGTCATATCTATGGCTACACCTTC. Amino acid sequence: CASSFGHIYGYTF.